Listed below are T cell receptor beta chains from one sample, sequenced in a study of post-analysis software for immune sequencing data. MiXCR, run by TCRdb on the PCR reads, gives a single entry per CDR3 protein. The table includes around 710,000 distinct CDR3 sequences, 35% to 55% detected once. The sample comprised blood. Receptor source: a girl aged 5 to 17 with multiple sclerosis. The CDR3 runs from the conserved cysteine through the conserved F or W. D genes are given only for firm matches. The size field is filled for only some rows; it gives once, few, many or a size class.

j_call	clone_size	v_call	d_call	cdr3_aa	cdr3_nt
TRBJ2-7	NA	TRBV5-1	NA	CTSSYLGRTGDEQYF	TGCACCAGCAGCTATCTGGGGAGGACGGGTGACGAGCAGTACTTC
TRBJ2-1	NA	TRBV28	NA	CASREMAALFDEQFF	TGTGCCAGCAGGGAGATGGCAGCCTTGTTTGATGAGCAGTTCTTC
TRBJ2-5	NA	TRBV12-3/TRBV12-4	TRBD1	CASSINRGLQETQYF	TGTGCCAGCAGTATAAACAGGGGGCTCCAAGAGACCCAGTACTTC
TRBJ2-7	NA	TRBV20-1	NA	CSARVVWGAGYEQYF	TGCAGTGCTAGAGTTGTTTGGGGGGCTGGTTACGAGCAGTACTTC
TRBJ1-5	NA	TRBV6-6	TRBD1	CASSPGWDRGFSQPQHF	TGTGCCAGCAGCCCAGGGTGGGACAGGGGTTTTAGCCAGCCCCAGCATTTT
TRBJ2-7	NA	TRBV7-2	NA	CASSLGRRRPYEQYF	TGTGCCAGCAGCTTAGGCAGGAGGAGGCCCTACGAGCAGTACTTC
TRBJ2-7	many	TRBV6-5	TRBD1	CASRGQGYEQYF	TGTGCCAGCAGGGGACAGGGTTACGAGCAGTACTTC
TRBJ1-4	NA	TRBV15	NA	CATSGGVEKLFF	TGTGCCACCAGCGGCGGGGTAGAAAAACTGTTTTTT
TRBJ1-1	NA	TRBV6-5	TRBD1	CASSYYRGLVDTEAFF	TGTGCCAGCAGTTACTATAGGGGGCTAGTCGACACTGAAGCTTTCTTT
TRBJ2-7	few	TRBV30	TRBD1	CAWSGTGFEQYF	TGTGCCTGGAGTGGGACAGGTTTCGAGCAGTACTTC
TRBJ2-7	few	TRBV7-8	NA	CASSLVLGAYEQYF	TGTGCCAGCAGCTTAGTGCTAGGGGCCTACGAGCAGTACTTC
TRBJ2-7	NA	TRBV28	NA	CASSLKSVYEQYF	TGTGCCAGCAGTTTAAAGTCAGTGTACGAGCAGTACTTC
TRBJ1-2	NA	TRBV6-1	TRBD1	CASSGGIQGYGYTF	TGTGCCAGCAGTGGAGGGATACAGGGGTATGGCTACACCTTC
TRBJ2-3	few	TRBV13	TRBD2	CASSPRGREDTQYF	TGTGCCAGCAGCCCGCGCGGGAGAGAAGATACGCAGTATTTT
TRBJ2-2	NA	TRBV6-2/TRBV6-3	TRBD1	CASSYQLDRANTGELFF	TGTGCCAGCAGTTACCAATTGGACAGGGCGAACACCGGGGAGCTGTTTTTT
TRBJ2-7	few	TRBV15	TRBD2	CATSSGQLAFYEQYF	TGTGCCACCAGCAGCGGCCAACTAGCGTTCTACGAGCAGTACTTC
TRBJ1-5	NA	TRBV20-1	TRBD1	CSARVGGAGNQPQHF	TGCAGTGCTAGGGTAGGGGGCGCAGGCAATCAGCCCCAGCATTTT
TRBJ2-7	NA	TRBV4-2	TRBD1	CASSRELTGGDSYEQYF	TGTGCCAGCAGCCGAGAGCTGACAGGGGGAGACTCCTACGAGCAGTACTTC
TRBJ2-3	NA	TRBV6-1	NA	CASRAHGADTQYF	TGTGCCAGCAGGGCCCACGGGGCAGATACGCAGTATTTT
TRBJ2-7	few	TRBV6-5	NA	CASRVSLGSYEQYF	TGTGCCAGCCGGGTTTCATTGGGGTCCTACGAGCAGTACTTC
TRBJ2-3	NA	TRBV10-3	NA	CAISESGTDTQYF	TGTGCCATCAGTGAGTCTGGCACAGATACGCAGTATTTT
TRBJ1-2	NA	TRBV29-1	NA	CSVEDRADEGNYGHTF	TGCAGCGTTGAAGACCGGGCCGACGAAGGGAACTATGGCCACACCTTC
TRBJ2-1	NA	TRBV27	TRBD1	CASSLFQGAVYNEQFF	TGTGCCAGCAGTTTGTTTCAGGGGGCGGTTTACAATGAGCAGTTCTTC
TRBJ2-1	NA	TRBV7-9	NA	CASSLARSSSYNEQFF	TGTGCCAGCAGCTTAGCGCGGAGTTCCTCCTACAATGAGCAGTTCTTC
TRBJ2-3	NA	TRBV12-3/TRBV12-4	TRBD2	CASSLWTSGSSTDTQYF	TGTGCCAGCAGTTTATGGACTAGCGGGTCTAGCACAGATACGCAGTATTTT
TRBJ2-7	NA	TRBV9	NA	CASSVGVSHEQYF	TGTGCCAGCAGCGTAGGGGTCAGCCACGAGCAGTACTTC
TRBJ2-7	NA	TRBV9	NA	CASSPLSAASTYEQYF	TGTGCCAGCAGTCCCCTCTCGGCTGCATCTACTTACGAGCAGTACTTC
TRBJ2-7	few	TRBV29-1	TRBD1	CSVAPVGQGTYEQYF	TGCAGCGTCGCCCCGGTGGGACAGGGGACCTACGAGCAGTACTTC
TRBJ2-7	once	TRBV20-1	TRBD2	CSARLAGEPYEQYF	TGCAGTGCCAGACTAGCGGGAGAGCCCTACGAGCAGTACTTC
TRBJ1-5	NA	TRBV28	NA	CASKPSGQPQHF	TGTGCCAGCAAGCCCTCAGGTCAGCCCCAGCATTTT
TRBJ2-1	many	TRBV20-1	TRBD2	CSAREGGRAWDEQFF	TGCAGTGCTAGAGAAGGCGGGAGGGCCTGGGATGAGCAGTTCTTC
TRBJ2-7	NA	TRBV3-1	TRBD2	CARNGTSGAYEQYF	TGTGCCCGTAATGGGACTAGCGGGGCCTACGAGCAGTACTTC
TRBJ2-1	few	TRBV12-3/TRBV12-4	TRBD2	CASRERLAGGPREQFF	TGTGCCAGCAGGGAACGACTAGCGGGAGGGCCCCGTGAGCAGTTCTTC
TRBJ2-1	NA	TRBV24-1	NA	CATSDLMNEQFF	TGTGCCACCAGTGATTTGATGAATGAGCAGTTCTTC
TRBJ2-1	NA	TRBV6-4	TRBD1	CASSMGQGYEQFF	TGTGCCAGCAGTATGGGACAGGGCTATGAGCAGTTCTTC
TRBJ2-1	few	TRBV30	NA	CAWSDSGTEQFF	TGTGCCTGGAGTGATTCCGGGACAGAGCAGTTCTTC
TRBJ2-1	NA	TRBV29-1	TRBD2	CSVVVSGSYNEQFF	TGCAGCGTTGTGGTTAGCGGGAGCTACAATGAGCAGTTCTTC
TRBJ1-5	NA	TRBV28	NA	CASSDIGDNQPQHF	TGTGCCAGCTCGGACATTGGGGACAATCAGCCCCAGCATTTT
TRBJ2-3	few	TRBV28	NA	CASSPYSSTDTQYF	TGTGCCAGCAGCCCATACTCTAGCACAGATACGCAGTATTTT
TRBJ2-7	NA	TRBV11-2	NA	CASSLDGGAFEQYF	TGTGCCAGCAGCTTAGATGGCGGGGCATTCGAGCAGTACTTC
TRBJ2-1	once	TRBV28	TRBD2	CASSSGTSGSGWYEQFF	TGTGCCAGCAGTTCCGGGACTAGCGGGAGTGGATGGTATGAGCAGTTCTTC